This T cell receptor (beta chain) was obtained from a study of blood T cell repertoires in COVID-19 (dated by TCRdb to about 2020). About the investigation overall: Samples from collaborators originated in the United States, Italy and Spain and spanned both the acute and convalescent phases of COVID-19. The samples were drawn from the first 160 participants of the ongoing ImmuneRACE study and from more than 1,000 subjects provided by 6 global collaborators. The sample metadata nearly always contained a de-identified subject ID, COVID-19 status, age in years and sex. The prospective study material was composed of cDNA or gDNA derived from T cells, B-cell-depleted T cells, or PBMCs. Subjects who had been exposed to COVID-19, were actively infected with it, or had recovered from it provided the deeply sampled blood TCRbeta repertoires that made up the dataset. HLA class I and class II types, where available, came from metadata supplied by the sample provider rather than from assay-based typing. A freely available public database, intended as a resource for researchers studying the immune response to SARS-CoV-2, is where the repertoires were released.

Including the terminal cysteine and phenylalanine, the CDR3 comprises 14 residues. Only CDR3 DNA remains: 42 bases, in frame from the first base. Trimming accounts for 4 bases at V and 8 bases at J, while the number of junction bases matched to no gene is 7. CDR1 and CDR2, looked up from the germline V gene, are SGDLS and YYNGEE. The investigation overall reported the following: The quantity of clinical and demographic metadata differed by source and by participant and was supplied without curation.

One collaborating source in Seattle enrolled patients during active infection and followed them longitudinally through the course of disease. Each collaborating institution followed its own protocols to collect whole blood in K2EDTA tubes. For TCRbeta analysis, collaborator samples were shipped as frozen whole blood, as isolated PBMCs, or as DNA extracted from either sample type. TCRbeta CDR3 regions were amplified from genomic DNA using the immunoSEQ Assay, a bias-controlled multiplex PCR. Per the source publication's procedure: Within the assay, amplification of reference gene primers was used to estimate how many nucleated cells each sample contained. To quantify the absolute abundance of each unique TCRbeta CDR3 rearrangement, sequence reads were collapsed and filtered. For each sample, productive Simpson clonality was calculated by taking the square root of Simpson's diversity index across productive rearrangements. The table was pulled from immuneACCESS by TCRdb, which kept in-frame rearrangements only. Such tables lose some clones; where checked, under half of the loss comes from unresolved V genes, and the rest has no known cause. That table furnishes V, J and clone size, whereas the DNA furnished D and trimming. This sample gives about 340,000 clones in total; about 88% of them show up just once. Of the sample, 7.3% is held by the ten largest clones.

Concerning this clone itself: Its cognate antigen has yet to be identified. Base qualities are not at hand, and no much larger clone is one base apart.

The receptor's source is a woman between 65 and 79 years old with COVID-19, enrolled during active disease. The sample consisted of peripheral blood. The rearrangement joined TRBV9 to TRBJ2-4; TRBD1 matches 9 bases in the middle. The CDR3 region reads CASSPTGGSDIQYF. Here is the DNA: TGTGCCAGCAGCCCCACAGGGGGCTCGGACATTCAGTACTTC.